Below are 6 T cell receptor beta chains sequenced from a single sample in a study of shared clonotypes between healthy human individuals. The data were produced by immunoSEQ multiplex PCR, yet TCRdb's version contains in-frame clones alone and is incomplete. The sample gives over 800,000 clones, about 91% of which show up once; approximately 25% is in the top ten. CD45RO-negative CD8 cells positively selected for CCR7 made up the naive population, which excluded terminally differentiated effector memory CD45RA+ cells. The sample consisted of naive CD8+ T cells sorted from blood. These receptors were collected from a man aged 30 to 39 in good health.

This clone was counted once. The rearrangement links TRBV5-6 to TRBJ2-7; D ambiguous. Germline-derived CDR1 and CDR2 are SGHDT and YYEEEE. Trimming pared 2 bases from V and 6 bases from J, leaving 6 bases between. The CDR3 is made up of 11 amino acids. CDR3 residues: CASSFLGEQYF. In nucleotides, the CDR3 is TGTGCCAGCAGCTTCTTAGGCGAGCAGTACTTC. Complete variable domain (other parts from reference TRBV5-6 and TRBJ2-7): DAGVTQSPTHLIKTRGQQVTLRCSPKSGHDTVSWYQQALGQGPQFIFQYYEEEERQRGNFPDRFSGHQFPNYSSELNVNALLLGDSALYLCASSFLGEQYFGPGTRLTVT.

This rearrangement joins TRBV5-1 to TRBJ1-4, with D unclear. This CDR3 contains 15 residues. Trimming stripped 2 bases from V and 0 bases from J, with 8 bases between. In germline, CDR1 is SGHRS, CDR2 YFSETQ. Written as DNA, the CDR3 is TGCGCCAGCAGCTTTAGGGATCCAACTAATGAAAAACTGTTTTTT. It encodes CASSFRDPTNEKLFF.

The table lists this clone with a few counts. The CDR3 region is CASSPPGELFF. CDR3 nucleotides: TGTGCCAGCAGCCCCCCCGGGGAGCTGTTTTTT. The chain links TRBV7-6 to TRBJ2-2; no firm D call. The V and J ends lost 5 bases and 6 bases respectively, with 4 bases between them. This CDR3 has 11 residues. The germline V gene has CDR1 SGHVS and CDR2 FNYEAQ.

The CDR3, as DNA: TGTGCCAGCAGTGGGATGACAGGGGGCACCGGGGAGCTGTTTTTT. Protein: CASSGMTGGTGELFF. This chain links TRBV25-1 with TRBJ2-2, with TRBD1 identical over 9 bases. Trimming took 4 bases from V and 4 from J; bases not matched to a gene: 4. The CDR3 contains 15 residues. Germline CDR1 reads MGHDK; CDR2 reads SYGVNS.

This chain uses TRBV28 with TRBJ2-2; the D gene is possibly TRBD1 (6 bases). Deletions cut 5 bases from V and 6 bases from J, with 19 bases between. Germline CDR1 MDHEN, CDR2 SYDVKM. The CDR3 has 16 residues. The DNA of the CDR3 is TGTGCCAGCAGTCCTAGCAGGGGCATTAATCCCGGGGAGCTGTTTTTT. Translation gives CASSPSRGINPGELFF.

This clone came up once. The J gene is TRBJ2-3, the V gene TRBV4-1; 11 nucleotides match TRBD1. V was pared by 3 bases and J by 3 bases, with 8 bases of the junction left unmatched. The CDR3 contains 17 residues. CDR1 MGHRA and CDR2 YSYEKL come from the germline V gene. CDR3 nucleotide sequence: TGCGCCAGCAGCCAGACAATGGGGGACAGGGGGACAGATACGCAGTATTTT. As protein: CASSQTMGDRGTDTQYF.